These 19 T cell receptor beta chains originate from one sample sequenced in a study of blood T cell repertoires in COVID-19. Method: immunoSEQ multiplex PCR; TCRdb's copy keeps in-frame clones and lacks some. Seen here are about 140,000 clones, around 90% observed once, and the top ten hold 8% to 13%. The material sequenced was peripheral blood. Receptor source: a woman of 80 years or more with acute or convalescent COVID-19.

CDR3 bases: TGCGCCAGCAGCTTGGCACTAAACACTGAAGCTTTCTTT. This codes for CASSLALNTEAFF. This sequence joins TRBV5-1 and TRBJ1-1; D gene unclear. V was clipped by 0 bases and J by 2 bases, with 5 bases between them. The CDR3 extends over 13 amino acids. Germline-derived CDR1 and CDR2 are SGHRS and YFSETQ.

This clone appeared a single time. The CDR3 DNA reads TGTGCCAGCAGCCACGGACAGGGAGCAGAAGCTTTCTTT. This sequence encodes CASSHGQGAEAFF. The genes are TRBV12-3 or TRBV12-4 and TRBJ1-1; the match to TRBD1 covers 8 bases. The CDR3 has 13 residues. The V gene end was trimmed by 6 bases and the J gene end by 8 bases; junction bases not matched to a gene: 8.

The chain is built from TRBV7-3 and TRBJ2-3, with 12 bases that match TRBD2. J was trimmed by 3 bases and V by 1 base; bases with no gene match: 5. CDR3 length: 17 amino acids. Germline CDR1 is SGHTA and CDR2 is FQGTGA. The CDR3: CASSLRGGLAGTDTQYF. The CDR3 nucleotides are TGTGCCAGCAGCTTAAGAGGCGGACTAGCGGGGACAGATACGCAGTATTTT.

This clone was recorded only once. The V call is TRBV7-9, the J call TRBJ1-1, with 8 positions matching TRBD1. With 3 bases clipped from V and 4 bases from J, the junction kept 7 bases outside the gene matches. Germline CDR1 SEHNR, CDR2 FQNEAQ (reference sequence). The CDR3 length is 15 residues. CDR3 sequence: CASSFAGGAGTEAFF. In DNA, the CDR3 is TGTGCCAGCAGCTTTGCAGGGGGCGCCGGCACTGAAGCTTTCTTT.

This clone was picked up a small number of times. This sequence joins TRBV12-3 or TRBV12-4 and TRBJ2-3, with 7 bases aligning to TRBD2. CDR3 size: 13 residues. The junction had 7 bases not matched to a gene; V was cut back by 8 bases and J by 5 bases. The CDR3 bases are TGTGCCAGCTTGGTGGGGGGGTTAGATACGCAGTATTTT. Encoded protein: CASLVGGLDTQYF.

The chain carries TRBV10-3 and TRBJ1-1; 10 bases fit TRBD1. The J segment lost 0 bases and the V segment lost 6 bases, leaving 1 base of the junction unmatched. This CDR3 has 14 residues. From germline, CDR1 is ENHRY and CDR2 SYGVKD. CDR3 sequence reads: CAIRGTGVNTEAFF. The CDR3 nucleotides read TGTGCCATCAGGGGGACAGGGGTGAACACTGAAGCTTTCTTT.

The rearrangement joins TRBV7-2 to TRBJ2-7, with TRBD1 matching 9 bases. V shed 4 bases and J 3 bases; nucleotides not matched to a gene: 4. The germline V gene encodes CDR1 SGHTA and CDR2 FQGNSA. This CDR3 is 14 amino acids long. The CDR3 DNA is TGTGCCAGCAGCTCCGACAGGGGGATCTACGAGCAGTACTTC. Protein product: CASSSDRGIYEQYF.

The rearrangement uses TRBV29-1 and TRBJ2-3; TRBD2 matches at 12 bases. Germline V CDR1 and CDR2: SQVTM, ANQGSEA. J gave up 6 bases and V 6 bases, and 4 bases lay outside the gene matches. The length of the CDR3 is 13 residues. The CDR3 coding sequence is TGCAGCGTCAACGGACTAGCGGGGGATACGCAGTATTTT. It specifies CSVNGLAGDTQYF.

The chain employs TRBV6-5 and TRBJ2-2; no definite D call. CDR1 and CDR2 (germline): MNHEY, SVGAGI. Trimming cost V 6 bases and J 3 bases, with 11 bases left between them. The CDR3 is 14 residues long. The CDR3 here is CASRLLSDTGELFF. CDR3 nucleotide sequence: TGTGCCAGCAGACTCCTCAGCGACACCGGGGAGCTGTTTTTT.

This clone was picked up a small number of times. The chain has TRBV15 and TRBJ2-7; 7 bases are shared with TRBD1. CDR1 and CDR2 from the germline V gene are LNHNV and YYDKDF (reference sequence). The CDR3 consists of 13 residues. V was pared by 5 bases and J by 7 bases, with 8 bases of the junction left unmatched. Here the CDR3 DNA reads TGTGCCACCAGCGCGAGAAGACAGGGTGAGCAGTACTTC. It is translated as CATSARRQGEQYF.

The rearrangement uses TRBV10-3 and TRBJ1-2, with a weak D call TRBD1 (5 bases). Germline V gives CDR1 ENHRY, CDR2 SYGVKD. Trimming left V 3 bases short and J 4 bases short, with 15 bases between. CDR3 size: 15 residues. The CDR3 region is CAISDQSSTAYGYTF. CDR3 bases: TGTGCCATCAGTGACCAGTCGTCGACAGCCTATGGCTACACCTTC.

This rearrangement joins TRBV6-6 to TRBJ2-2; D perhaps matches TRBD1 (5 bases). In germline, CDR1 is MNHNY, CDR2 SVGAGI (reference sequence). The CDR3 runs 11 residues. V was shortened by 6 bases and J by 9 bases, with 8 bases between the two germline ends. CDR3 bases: TGTGCCAGCAGCGCAGGGAGGGAGCTGTTTTTT. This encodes CASSAGRELFF.

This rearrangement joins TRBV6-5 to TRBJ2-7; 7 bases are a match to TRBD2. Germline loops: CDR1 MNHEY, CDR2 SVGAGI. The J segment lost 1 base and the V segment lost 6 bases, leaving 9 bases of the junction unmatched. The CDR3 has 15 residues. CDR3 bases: TGTGCCAGCAGGGCCGGGCTAGCGGCATCCTACGAGCAGTACTTC. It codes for CASRAGLAASYEQYF.

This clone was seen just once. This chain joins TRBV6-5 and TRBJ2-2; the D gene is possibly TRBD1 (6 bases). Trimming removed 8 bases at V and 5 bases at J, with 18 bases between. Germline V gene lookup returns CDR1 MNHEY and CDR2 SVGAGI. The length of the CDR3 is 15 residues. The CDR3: CASGTGTRGTGELFF. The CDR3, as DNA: TGTGCCAGCGGAACCGGGACAAGGGGGACCGGGGAGCTGTTTTTT.

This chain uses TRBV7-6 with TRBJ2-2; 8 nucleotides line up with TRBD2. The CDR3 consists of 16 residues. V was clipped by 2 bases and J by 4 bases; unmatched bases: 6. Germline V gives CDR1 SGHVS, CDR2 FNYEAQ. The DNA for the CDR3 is TGTGCCAGCAGCTTATTTAGCCTAGCGGGCACCGGGGAGCTGTTTTTT. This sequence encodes CASSLFSLAGTGELFF.

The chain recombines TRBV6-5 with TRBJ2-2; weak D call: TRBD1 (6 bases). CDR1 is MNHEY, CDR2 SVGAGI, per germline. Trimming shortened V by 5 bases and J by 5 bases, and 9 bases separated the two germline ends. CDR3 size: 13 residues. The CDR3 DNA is TGTGCCAGCAGTAACACAGGGACCGGGGAGCTGTTTTTT. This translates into CASSNTGTGELFF.

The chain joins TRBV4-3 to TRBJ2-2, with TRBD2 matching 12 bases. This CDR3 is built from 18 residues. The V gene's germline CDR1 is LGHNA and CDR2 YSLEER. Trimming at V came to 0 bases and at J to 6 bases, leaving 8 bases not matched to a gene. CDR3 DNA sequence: TGCGCCAGCAGCCAAGAGCCTAGCGGGGGGGCCGGCGCCGGGGAGCTGTTTTTT. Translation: CASSQEPSGGAGAGELFF.

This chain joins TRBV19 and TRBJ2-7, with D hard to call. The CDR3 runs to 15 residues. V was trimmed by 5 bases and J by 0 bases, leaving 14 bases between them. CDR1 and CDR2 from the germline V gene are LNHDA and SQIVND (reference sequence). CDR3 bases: TGTGCCAGTAGTCCCGACTCTCCACCCTCCTACGAGCAGTACTTC. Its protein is CASSPDSPPSYEQYF. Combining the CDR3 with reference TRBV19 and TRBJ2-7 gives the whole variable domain DGGITQSPKYLFRKEGQNVTLSCEQNLNHDAMYWYRQDPGQGLRLIYYSQIVNDFQKGDIAEGYSVSREKKESFPLTVTSAQKNPTAFYLCASSPDSPPSYEQYFGPGTRLTVT.

The CDR3 loop reads CASSWTGGINQPQHF. CDR3 coding DNA: TGTGCCAGCAGTTGGACAGGGGGAATCAATCAGCCCCAGCATTTT. The chain uses TRBV2 and TRBJ1-5, with 10 bases lining up with TRBD1. Trimming cost V 5 bases and J 3 bases; bases outside gene matches: 4. The length of the CDR3 is 15 residues. CDR1 and CDR2 (germline): SNHLY, FYNNEI.